This T cell receptor (beta chain) originates from a study of shared clonotypes between healthy human individuals. Generated by immunoSEQ multiplex PCR, the TCRdb table keeps only in-frame clones and is missing some. The sample shows some 2.1 million clones, roughly 94% of them seen only once. This clone was seen only once. CDR1 is SGHNT, CDR2 YYREEE, per germline (reference sequence). The CDR3 is 15 residues long. Germline trimming cut 0 bases from V and 4 bases from J; bases unmatched to any gene: 5. The gene calls are TRBV5-4 and TRBJ1-2; 8 bases are a match to TRBD1. The sequence derives from a man between 18 and 35 years old in good health. The sample taken for sequencing was naive CD4+ T cells sorted from blood. Documented subset: CD45RA+ positively selected. CDR3 sequence (DNA): TGTGCCAGCAGCTTGGCGGGGACAGGTTCCTATGGCTACACCTTC. Translating gives CASSLAGTGSYGYTF.